A single sample is the source of the 27 T cell receptor beta chains below, sequenced in a study of shared clonotypes between healthy human individuals. Here immunoSEQ multiplex PCR was the method, and the copy in TCRdb shows in-frame clones only, minus some. Among nearly 500,000 clones, about three quarters were seen once, and the ten largest hold roughly 13%. The specimen sequenced was PBMCs. These receptors were obtained from a woman aged 40 to 50 in good health. Some clones in this sample may be carry-over from other donors' samples.

The genes are TRBV7-2 and TRBJ2-7, with D hard to call. The CDR3 runs to 15 residues. Per germline, CDR1 SGHTA and CDR2 FQGNSA. V lost 0 bases and J 4 bases, leaving 13 bases between the germline ends. The CDR3 protein is CASSLAGSPQYEQYF. The CDR3 bases are TGTGCCAGCAGCTTAGCGGGGTCCCCCCAATACGAGCAGTACTTC. Variable domain in full (rest from reference TRBV7-2 and TRBJ2-7): GAGVSQSPSNKVTEKGKDVELRCDPISGHTALYWYRQSLGQGLEFLIYFQGNSAPDKSGLPSDRFSAERTGGSVSTLTIQRTQQEDSAVYLCASSLAGSPQYEQYFGPGTRLTVT.

The gene calls are TRBV7-6 and TRBJ1-4, with TRBD1 as a possible D gene (5 bases). V dropped 0 bases and J dropped 4 bases, with 9 bases sitting between them. Per germline, CDR1 SGHVS and CDR2 FNYEAQ. CDR3 size: 15 residues. The CDR3, as DNA: TGTGCCAGCAGCTTAGCCGTCCAGGGTAATGAAAAACTGTTTTTT. This gives the protein CASSLAVQGNEKLFF. Full variable domain (missing parts from reference TRBV7-6 and TRBJ1-4): GAGVSQSPRYKVTKRGQDVALRCDPISGHVSLYWYRQALGQGPEFLTYFNYEAQQDKSGLPNDRFSAERPEGSISTLTIQRTEQRDSAMYRCASSLAVQGNEKLFFGSGTQLSVL.

This chain links TRBV4-2 with TRBJ1-5; D is possibly TRBD1 (5 bases). CDR3 length: 16 amino acids. Germline V gene sequence: CDR1 LGHNA, CDR2 YNFKEQ. V was shortened by 2 bases and J by 4 bases, with 15 bases between the two germline ends. CDR3 DNA: TGTGCCAGCAGCCAATCCGAGCGGGGCTTAAATCAGCCCCAGCATTTT. Translated, it gives CASSQSERGLNQPQHF.

This sequence joins TRBV28 and TRBJ1-2, with 7 bases that match TRBD1. V was pared by 4 bases and J by 8 bases, with 16 bases of the junction left unmatched. Germline lookup yields CDR1 MDHEN and CDR2 SYDVKM. CDR3 size: 16 residues. The CDR3, as DNA: TGTGCCAGCAGTTCGAAAACAGGGGCGTTTGGGGCAGGCTACACCTTC. Translation gives CASSSKTGAFGAGYTF.

V gene TRBV6-1 combines with J gene TRBJ1-5, with D perhaps TRBD1 (5 bases). Germline-derived CDR1 and CDR2 are MNHNS and SASEGT. Trimming shortened V by 4 bases and J by 3 bases, and 10 bases separated the two germline ends. The CDR3 sequence is 14 residues long. The CDR3 reads CASSVGTANQPQHF. CDR3 coding DNA: TGTGCCAGCAGTGTTGGGACGGCCAATCAGCCCCAGCATTTT.

V is TRBV5-1 and J is TRBJ2-7; 8 positions match TRBD2. This CDR3 has 15 amino acids. Germline V gives CDR1 SGHRS, CDR2 YFSETQ. V shed 0 bases, J shed 6 bases, and the junction held 8 bases outside the gene matches. Here the CDR3 DNA reads TGCGCCAGCAGCTTGGGCCCAGCGGGAGTACTCGAGCAGTACTTC. Its protein is CASSLGPAGVLEQYF.

The chain recombines TRBV5-4 with TRBJ2-7, with 14 bases that match TRBD2. J gave up 2 bases and V 4 bases, and 8 bases lay outside the gene matches. The CDR3 is 17 amino acids. Looked up from germline, CDR1 is SGHNT and CDR2 is YYREEE (reference sequence). CDR3 in DNA: TGTGCCAGCAGCCTCGGGACTAGCGGGAGTCCGCCCTACGAGCAGTACTTC. Its translation: CASSLGTSGSPPYEQYF.

As concerns this clone: The same CDR3 can be traced to other DNA sequences in this sample. The chain links TRBV11-2 to TRBJ1-1, with a tentative D call TRBD1 (6 bases). Deletions cut 5 bases from V and 6 bases from J, with 13 bases between. Looked up from germline, CDR1 is SGHAT and CDR2 is FQNNGV. CDR3 length equals 13 residues. Here the CDR3 reads CASSEGRQAEAFF. CDR3 nucleotides: TGTGCCAGCAGCGAGGGCCGACAGGCTGAAGCTTTCTTT.

The chain employs TRBV5-1 and TRBJ2-7; D is perhaps TRBD1 or TRBD2 (5 bases each). This CDR3 has 14 amino acids. The V and J ends lost 0 bases and 0 bases respectively, with 7 bases between them. Per germline, CDR1 SGHRS and CDR2 YFSETQ. CDR3 nucleotides: TGCGCCAGCAGCTTGGCAGGGACCTCCTACGAGCAGTACTTC. Amino acid sequence: CASSLAGTSYEQYF.

The chain links TRBV6-1 to TRBJ2-3; TRBD2 agrees at 13 bases. CDR1 is MNHNS, CDR2 SASEGT, per germline. CDR3 length: 15 amino acids. The junction had 4 bases not matched to a gene; V was cut back by 6 bases and J by 4 bases. CDR3 sequence: CASRTLAGGPDTQYF. CDR3 DNA: TGTGCCAGCAGAACACTAGCGGGAGGGCCAGATACGCAGTATTTT.

This clone was counted a few times. V and J are TRBV27 and TRBJ2-7; D remains ambiguous. Trimming took 6 bases from V and 0 from J, leaving 12 bases between them. The germline V gene encodes CDR1 MNHEY and CDR2 SMNVEV (reference sequence). The CDR3 loop spans 14 amino acids. The CDR3 protein is CASSQGGPSYEQYF. For the CDR3, the DNA is TGTGCCAGCAGCCAAGGCGGCCCCTCCTACGAGCAGTACTTC.

The rearrangement uses TRBV5-1 and TRBJ2-3, with 7 bases identical to TRBD2. J was trimmed by 0 bases and V by 0 bases; bases with no gene match: 7. Germline-derived CDR1 and CDR2 are SGHRS and YFSETQ. The CDR3 length is 17 residues. The chain's CDR3 is CASSLAPSGDSTDTQYF. In DNA, the CDR3 is TGCGCCAGCAGCTTGGCACCAAGCGGGGATAGCACAGATACGCAGTATTTT. The full variable domain, completed using reference TRBV5-1 and TRBJ2-3, is KAGVTQTPRYLIKTRGQQVTLSCSPISGHRSVSWYQQTPGQGLQFLFEYFSETQRNKGNFPGRFSGRQFSNSRSEMNVSTLELGDSALYLCASSLAPSGDSTDTQYFGPGTRLTVL.

This clone was counted at least ten times. The CDR3 ends on some other residue instead of the conserved phenylalanine or tryptophan, so this is likely a read error. The chain joins TRBV2 to TRBJ1-5; the D is unclear. The CDR3 has 12 amino acids. The germline CDR1 and CDR2 sequences are SNHLY and FYNNEI. Trimming shortened V by 6 bases and J by 7 bases, and 10 bases separated the two germline ends. The CDR3 region has the DNA TGTGCCAGCAGCCCTGGTTGGCAGCCCCAGCATCTT. Translated: CASSPGWQPQHL.

This chain uses TRBV7-8 with TRBJ1-4; 10 bases are a match to TRBD1. The CDR3 covers 14 residues. Germline CDR1 SGHVS, CDR2 FQNEAQ. J was trimmed by 10 bases and V by 0 bases; bases with no gene match: 2. In DNA, the CDR3 is TGTGCCAGCAGCTTAGCCGGACAGGGGGGAAAACTGTTTTTT. Its translation is CASSLAGQGGKLFF.

This chain connects TRBV5-1 to TRBJ1-1; TRBD1 might be the D (6 bases). Looked up from germline, CDR1 is SGHRS and CDR2 is YFSETQ. This CDR3 spans 17 amino acids. The V end was cut by 3 bases, the J end by 1 base, with 19 bases between. This CDR3 is CASSSNRDEVGNTEAFF. CDR3 sequence (DNA): TGCGCCAGCAGCTCGAACAGGGATGAGGTAGGGAACACTGAAGCTTTCTTT.

This clone came up once. This CDR3 reads CASSDHRSYNEQFF. The DNA for the CDR3 is TGCGCCAGCAGTGACCACCGGAGTTACAATGAGCAGTTCTTC. This rearrangement joins TRBV10-2 to TRBJ2-1; no reliable D call. The length of the CDR3 is 14 residues. Trimming removed 3 bases at V and 4 bases at J, with 10 bases between. CDR1 is WSHSY, CDR2 SAAADI, per germline.

V gene TRBV29-1 combines with J gene TRBJ2-3; D not resolved. The germline V gene encodes CDR1 SQVTM and CDR2 ANQGSEA. The CDR3 has 12 residues. The V end lost 5 bases, the J end lost 7 bases, and 13 bases lay between the germline ends. The CDR3 loop is CSVTASRNTQYF. The CDR3 DNA sequence: TGCAGCGTTACCGCTTCGAGAAATACGCAGTATTTT.

This chain connects TRBV9 to TRBJ2-7, with no clear D. TRBJ2-1 explains the end of the DNA better; the J call may be wrong. Germline loops: CDR1 SGDLS, CDR2 YYNGEE. This CDR3 spans 15 amino acids. The CDR3 region has the DNA TGTGCCAGCAGCGTGAGTGGGTGGATTGACAATGAGCAGTTCTTC. This gives the protein CASSVSGWIDNEQFF.

As for this clone: The sample holds other DNA sequences that translate to the same CDR3. The J gene is TRBJ2-2, the V gene TRBV7-9; D uncertain. Germline CDR1 reads SEHNR; CDR2 reads FQNEAQ (reference sequence). The CDR3 totals 11 residues. The germline V and J ends were trimmed by 3 bases and 8 bases, with 4 bases remaining between them. CDR3 sequence (DNA): TGTGCCAGCAGCTTTACAGGGGAGCTGTTTTTT. Translating gives CASSFTGELFF.

The chain links TRBV7-7 to TRBJ2-6; the D gene is possibly TRBD1 (6 bases). This CDR3 is 15 amino acids long. Trimming left V 5 bases short and J 4 bases short, with 12 bases between. Germline lookup yields CDR1 SSHAT and CDR2 FNYEAQ (reference sequence). The CDR3 sequence is CASSQTGPGANVLTF. DNA of the CDR3: TGTGCCAGCAGCCAAACAGGGCCAGGGGCCAACGTCCTGACTTTC.

This chain links TRBV30 with TRBJ1-1; D remains ambiguous. CDR1 GTSNPN and CDR2 SVGIG come from the germline V gene (reference sequence). This CDR3 is 13 amino acids long. V was cut by 2 bases and J by 0 bases, with 7 bases left in between. The CDR3 nucleotides are TGTGCCTGGAGTCCCCAGGTGAACACTGAAGCTTTCTTT. Translated: CAWSPQVNTEAFF.

Relative to its sample, this clone is medium-sized (0.01 to 0.1%). V usage is TRBV12-2 and J usage is TRBJ2-1; whether TRBD2, the table's D call, matches the DNA was not checked. TRBV12-2 is termed a pseudogene. The CDR3 has 15 residues. CDR3 region: CASLASPQTYNEQFF. CDR3 bases: TGTGCAAGTCTCGCTAGCCCCCAAACTTACAATGAGCAGTTCTTC.

The chain links TRBV28 to TRBJ2-6; 10 bases agree with TRBD2. Germline loops: CDR1 MDHEN, CDR2 SYDVKM. This CDR3 region has 15 residues. V shed 8 bases and J 0 bases; nucleotides not matched to a gene: 1. The CDR3 loop is CASGTSVSGANVLTF. In DNA form, the CDR3 reads TGTGCCAGCGGGACTAGCGTCTCTGGGGCCAACGTCCTGACTTTC.

With respect to this clone: The same CDR3 arises from other DNA sequences in this sample as well. The rearrangement uses TRBV15 and TRBJ2-7, with D perhaps matching TRBD1 (5 bases). CDR1 LNHNV and CDR2 YYDKDF come from the germline V gene (reference sequence). Deletions cut 0 bases from V and 4 bases from J, with 10 bases between. CDR3 length equals 14 residues. This CDR3 is CATSRDQGRYEQYF. DNA for the CDR3: TGTGCCACCAGCAGAGATCAGGGCAGATACGAGCAGTACTTC.

The gene calls are TRBV19 and TRBJ1-1, with D uncertain. V was shortened by 5 bases and J by 1 base, with 11 bases between the two germline ends. CDR1 is LNHDA, CDR2 SQIVND, per germline (reference sequence). The CDR3 is 14 amino acids. DNA for the CDR3: TGTGCCAGTAGTCTTGACATTGGGAACACTGAAGCTTTCTTT. Translated, it gives CASSLDIGNTEAFF.

The chain employs TRBV6-5 and TRBJ2-5; maybe TRBD1 (5 bases). Germline-derived CDR1 and CDR2 are MNHEY and SVGAGI. CDR3 size: 12 residues. V lost 4 bases to trimming and J lost 5 bases, with 8 bases between them. CDR3 protein: CASSSYRETQYF. CDR3 coding DNA: TGTGCCAGCAGTTCATACAGGGAGACCCAGTACTTC.

The count of this clone is one. The rearrangement joins TRBV5-1 to TRBJ2-2; 11 positions agree with TRBD2. V shed 5 bases and J 5 bases; nucleotides not matched to a gene: 5. This CDR3 region has 15 residues. Germline V gene lookup returns CDR1 SGHRS and CDR2 YFSETQ. DNA for the CDR3: TGCGCCAGCAGGGGACTAGCGGTACAAACCGGGGAGCTGTTTTTT. Amino acid sequence: CASRGLAVQTGELFF. Full variable domain (remainder filled in from reference TRBV5-1 and TRBJ2-2): KAGVTQTPRYLIKTRGQQVTLSCSPISGHRSVSWYQQTPGQGLQFLFEYFSETQRNKGNFPGRFSGRQFSNSRSEMNVSTLELGDSALYLCASRGLAVQTGELFFGEGSRLTVL.